The 21 T cell receptor beta chains given below trace back to one sample, sequenced in a study of T cells after yellow fever vaccination. A single record per CDR3 protein comes from TCRdb applying MiXCR to the 5' RACE reads. This repertoire shows under 550,000 distinct CDR3 sequences, just over 20% found once; its top ten account for 15% to 20%. Sequenced material: PBMCs, taken about 21 days after the first yellow fever vaccination. All receptors come from a man younger than 35 who received the YFV17D yellow fever vaccine.

This clonotype was seen just once. The J gene is TRBJ2-3, the V gene TRBV4-1, with 7 nucleotides matching TRBD2. The germline V gene has CDR1 MGHRA and CDR2 YSYEKL. The CDR3 length is 17 residues. V trimming: 3 bases; J trimming: 2 bases; junction bases outside the gene matches: 11. The CDR3 spells CASSQVPSGLTTDTQYF. The CDR3 DNA follows: TGCGCCAGCAGCCAGGTACCTAGCGGATTAACCACAGATACGCAGTATTTT.

The chain links TRBV29-1 to TRBJ1-3, with D maybe TRBD1 (5 bases). V lost 4 bases and J lost 8, with 9 bases in between. Germline V gene data show CDR1 as SQVTM and CDR2 as ANQGSEA. The CDR3 is 11 residues long. CDR3: CSVAWGHTIYF. The CDR3 nucleotides read TGCAGCGTTGCGTGGGGCCACACCATATATTTT.

This clonotype was seen a few times. V gene TRBV28 combines with J gene TRBJ2-3, with 8 bases matching TRBD2. Germline values: CDR1 MDHEN, CDR2 SYDVKM. V shed 2 bases, J shed 5 bases, and the junction held 6 bases outside the gene matches. The CDR3 runs 15 residues. CDR3 coding DNA: TGTGCCAGCAGTTTAACCCAGCGGGGGCTAGATACGCAGTATTTT. This sequence encodes CASSLTQRGLDTQYF. The full variable domain, completed using reference TRBV28 and TRBJ2-3, is DVKVTQSSRYLVKRTGEKVFLECVQDMDHENMFWYRQDPGLGLRLIYFSYDVKMKEKGDIPEGYSVSREKKERFSLILESASTNQTSMYLCASSLTQRGLDTQYFGPGTRLTVL.

This clonotype was counted between two and nine times. The rearrangement uses TRBV12-3 or TRBV12-4 and TRBJ2-6, with 11 positions matching TRBD1. V was clipped by 1 base and J by 0 bases; unmatched bases: 11. The CDR3 runs to 21 residues. The CDR3, as DNA: TGTGCCAGCAGTTTAGGGGACAGGGGGTCCAAAACTAGCTCTGGGGCCAACGTCCTGACTTTC. This sequence encodes CASSLGDRGSKTSSGANVLTF.

The V gene is TRBV6-5, the J gene TRBJ2-3, with a tentative D call TRBD2 (6 bases). V was trimmed by 3 bases and J by 6 bases, leaving 16 bases between them. The CDR3 is 15 residues long. The germline CDR1 and CDR2 sequences are MNHEY and SVGAGI. CDR3 sequence: CASSYTASRGDTQYF. The CDR3 nucleotides read TGTGCCAGCAGTTATACGGCGTCCCGGGGGGATACGCAGTATTTT.

The rearrangement links TRBV9 to TRBJ1-2, with D possibly being TRBD1 (6 bases). Germline CDR1 reads SGDLS; CDR2 reads YYNGEE. V lost 8 bases, J lost 0 bases, and 14 bases lay in between. This CDR3 is 14 amino acids long. CDR3 coding DNA: TGTGCCAGTAACCCGGGACAAACTAACTATGGCTACACCTTC. Translating gives CASNPGQTNYGYTF.

This clonotype occurred a few times. J is TRBJ1-6 and V is TRBV19, with a weak D call TRBD1 (5 bases). With 7 bases removed from V and 0 bases from J, the gap between germline ends came to 10 bases. CDR1 and CDR2 (germline): LNHDA, SQIVND (reference sequence). This CDR3 spans 15 amino acids. In nucleotides, the CDR3 is TGTGCCAGTATGAGGGACGGCTCCTATAATTCACCCCTCCACTTT. This sequence encodes CASMRDGSYNSPLHF. The whole variable domain, filled in from reference TRBV19 and TRBJ1-6, reads DGGITQSPKYLFRKEGQNVTLSCEQNLNHDAMYWYRQDPGQGLRLIYYSQIVNDFQKGDIAEGYSVSREKKESFPLTVTSAQKNPTAFYLCASMRDGSYNSPLHFGNGTRLTVT.

This clonotype was observed a few times. The gene calls are TRBV14 and TRBJ2-4; D unclear. The CDR3 totals 16 residues. Germline V gene lookup returns CDR1 SGHDN and CDR2 FVKESK. Trimming shortened V by 0 bases and J by 3 bases, and 12 bases separated the two germline ends. In nucleotides, the CDR3 is TGTGCCAGCAGCCAAGATCAGGCTATAGGCAAAAACATTCAGTACTTC. Residues: CASSQDQAIGKNIQYF.

V usage is TRBV19 and J usage is TRBJ2-2; D call uncertain. The CDR3 is made up of 13 amino acids. CDR1 and CDR2 from the germline V gene are LNHDA and SQIVND (reference sequence). V was cut by 5 bases and J by 0 bases, with 4 bases left in between. In DNA form, the CDR3 reads TGTGCCAGTAGTCAGACGAACACCGGGGAGCTGTTTTTT. Translating gives CASSQTNTGELFF.

Notes on this clonotype: At one boundary the junction diverges from the germline segment, which might be a read error. V and J are TRBV7-2 and TRBJ2-1; 9 nucleotides align to TRBD1. CDR1 is SGHTA and CDR2 is FQGNSA in the germline V gene. This CDR3 is built from 13 residues. CDR3 protein: CASSSDRGNELFF. CDR3 coding DNA: TGTGCCAGCAGCTCGGACAGGGGCAATGAGCTGTTCTTC.

The V gene is TRBV6-5, the J gene TRBJ2-3; no clear D gene. Looked up from germline, CDR1 is MNHEY and CDR2 is SVGAGI. Trimming removed 0 bases from V and 4 bases from J, with 5 bases in between. The CDR3 has 13 residues. CDR3 nucleotides: TGTGCCAGCAGTTACTCGGGCTCAGATACGCAGTATTTT. The encoded protein is CASSYSGSDTQYF.

This clonotype was seen a few times. The V call is TRBV5-1, the J call TRBJ1-1; 8 nucleotides agree with TRBD1. The CDR3 consists of 15 residues. Germline V gives CDR1 SGHRS, CDR2 YFSETQ. The V segment lost 4 bases and the J segment 0 bases; nucleotides outside the gene matches: 5. The CDR3 DNA reads TGCGCCAGCAGCGGATCGGGACAGGTGAACACTGAAGCTTTCTTT. It encodes CASSGSGQVNTEAFF.

This clonotype was observed many times. The J gene is TRBJ2-2, the V gene TRBV4-3; D possibly corresponds to TRBD1 (6 bases). V lost 0 bases and J lost 3, with 8 bases in between. Per the germline V gene, CDR1 is LGHNA and CDR2 is YSLEER. This CDR3 comprises 15 residues. The CDR3 spells CASSQDWGHTGELFF. DNA of the CDR3: TGCGCCAGCAGCCAAGACTGGGGGCACACCGGGGAGCTGTTTTTT.

This clonotype was seen a few times. The chain is built from TRBV20-1 and TRBJ2-3; TRBD1 might be the D (5 bases). The CDR3 consists of 12 residues. The germline CDR1 and CDR2 sequences are DFQATT and SNEGSKA (reference sequence). V lost 6 bases to trimming and J lost 3 bases, with 10 bases between them. The CDR3 loop is CSAEQETDTQYF. In nucleotides, the CDR3 is TGCAGTGCCGAACAGGAGACAGATACGCAGTATTTT.

The gene calls are TRBV6-1 and TRBJ2-3, with TRBD2 matching 11 bases. The CDR3 is made up of 14 amino acids. V lost 9 bases and J lost 4; bases outside the gene matches: 6. In germline, CDR1 is MNHNS, CDR2 SASEGT. CDR3 DNA sequence: TGTGCCAGTAAACTAGCGGGGGTGGCAGATACGCAGTATTTT. Translation: CASKLAGVADTQYF.

The rearrangement uses TRBV9 and TRBJ2-3, with D maybe TRBD2 (7 bases). CDR1 SGDLS and CDR2 YYNGEE come from the germline V gene. With 4 bases removed from V and 4 bases from J, the gap between germline ends came to 22 bases. This CDR3 comprises 17 residues. CDR3 DNA: TGTGCCAGCAGCCCCCGTCGGGGGGCGCGAGTAGCAGATACGCAGTATTTT. This sequence encodes CASSPRRGARVADTQYF.

CDR3 sequence: CASTSPGEGPSPLHF. The CDR3 DNA follows: TGTGCCAGCACCTCTCCCGGGGAGGGCCCCTCACCCCTCCACTTT. The rearrangement joins TRBV6-1 to TRBJ1-6, with D unclear. This CDR3 is built from 15 residues. The germline V and J ends were trimmed by 7 bases and 10 bases, with 20 bases remaining between them. Germline-derived CDR1 and CDR2 are MNHNS and SASEGT.

CDR3 coding DNA: TGCGCCAGCAGCTTGGGAGGGTATCTTGACGAGCAGTACTTC. This sequence encodes CASSLGGYLDEQYF. The chain carries TRBV5-1 and TRBJ2-7, with D maybe TRBD2 (5 bases). Per germline, CDR1 SGHRS and CDR2 YFSETQ. Between the trimmed V and J ends, which lost 0 bases and 5 bases, there was a span of 12 bases. The CDR3 has 14 residues.

This chain links TRBV7-2 with TRBJ2-1; D is perhaps TRBD1 (6 bases). CDR1 SGHTA and CDR2 FQGNSA come from the germline V gene. The CDR3 has 15 residues. V was cut by 3 bases and J by 4 bases, with 13 bases left in between. This chain's CDR3 is CASSLRGQLYNEQFF. The DNA of the CDR3 is TGTGCCAGCAGCTTGAGGGGACAACTATACAATGAGCAGTTCTTC.

The table lists this clonotype with a few counts. J is TRBJ1-2 and V is TRBV12-3 or TRBV12-4; 7 positions match TRBD1. There are 14 residues in the CDR3. Germline trimming cut 6 bases from V and 3 bases from J; bases unmatched to any gene: 7. CDR3 region: CASRKTGRDYGYTF. The DNA for the CDR3 is TGTGCCAGCAGGAAGACAGGGAGGGACTATGGCTACACCTTC.

The genes are TRBV5-4 and TRBJ2-3, with 10 bases fitting TRBD2. CDR1 and CDR2 (germline): SGHNT, YYREEE (reference sequence). This CDR3 spans 17 amino acids. Trimming removed 6 bases from V and 6 bases from J; junction bases left unmatched: 16. DNA for the CDR3: TGTGCCAGCACCGACGGCGGGAGGCTAGCGGGGGTGGATACGCAGTATTTT. Translated: CASTDGGRLAGVDTQYF.